What follows are 32 T cell receptor beta chains derived from one specimen sequenced in a study of human T cells and chemical hapten exposure. Time point: pre-sensitization, week 0. Described treatment: therapeutic diphenylcyclopropenone sensitization with weekly scalp DPC. Someone pulled total RNA out of unfractionated whole blood. MiXCR was run by TCRdb on the RACE reads, yielding one entry per CDR3 protein. This table has about 50,000 distinct CDR3 sequences, roughly a tenth appearing once. This material consisted of whole blood, taken in connection with sensitization to the hapten diphenylcyclopropenone (DPC). The receptors were sampled from a woman younger than 45 with alopecia areata. Some clones in this sample may be carry-over from other donors' samples.

In DNA, the CDR3 is TGTGCCAGCAGTTCCCGGACAGGGGTCACTGAAGCTTTCTTT. Amino acid sequence: CASSSRTGVTEAFF. J is TRBJ1-1 and V is TRBV6-5, with 9 bases identical to TRBD1. The V gene's germline CDR1 is MNHEY and CDR2 SVGAGI. There are 14 residues in the CDR3. V shed 4 bases and J 4 bases; nucleotides not matched to a gene: 4.

This clonotype was seen only a few times. The J gene is TRBJ2-3, the V gene TRBV9, with 16 bases fitting TRBD2. Trimming at V came to 3 bases and at J to 5 bases, leaving 12 bases not matched to a gene. This CDR3 is 19 amino acids long. Germline CDR1 and CDR2: SGDLS and YYNGEE. The DNA for the CDR3 is TGTGCCAGCAGCGCTTCTACCGGGACTAGCGGGGGGGCTGGAGATACGCAGTATTTT. This sequence encodes CASSASTGTSGGAGDTQYF.

The chain carries TRBV7-2 and TRBJ2-1; TRBD1 agrees at 7 bases. The CDR3 length is 14 residues. From germline, CDR1 is SGHTA and CDR2 FQGNSA. The V gene end was trimmed by 0 bases and the J gene end by 9 bases; junction bases not matched to a gene: 5. CDR3 DNA: TGTGCCAGCAGCTTAGCAGGGGGCGCGATTGAGCAGTTCTTC. This translates into CASSLAGGAIEQFF. Combining the CDR3 with reference TRBV7-2 and TRBJ2-1 gives the whole variable domain GAGVSQSPSNKVTEKGKDVELRCDPISGHTALYWYRQSLGQGLEFLIYFQGNSAPDKSGLPSDRFSAERTGGSVSTLTIQRTQQEDSAVYLCASSLAGGAIEQFFGPGTRLTVL.

This clonotype was detected only a few times. Given a much more abundant clone one base away, this may be a read error. The gene calls are TRBV2 and TRBJ2-1; 12 bases are a match to TRBD2. The J segment lost 8 bases and the V segment lost 10 bases, leaving 6 bases of the junction unmatched. The CDR3 contains 13 residues. Germline loops: CDR1 SNHLY, CDR2 FYNNEI. The CDR3 sequence is CAIQTSGGHEQFF. CDR3 in DNA: TGTGCCATCCAGACTAGCGGGGGACATGAGCAGTTCTTC.

This clonotype was counted only a few times. The chain uses TRBV7-2 and TRBJ2-2; D might be TRBD2 (5 bases). V was pared by 1 base and J by 10 bases, with 13 bases between. The CDR3 is 14 amino acids. Germline CDR1 and CDR2: SGHTA and FQGNSA. The CDR3 spells CASSLELTREELFF. Here the CDR3 DNA reads TGTGCCAGCAGCTTAGAACTTACTAGGGAGGAGCTGTTTTTT.

CDR3 protein: CASAQGPTNEKLFF. The DNA of the CDR3 is TGTGCCAGCGCCCAGGGGCCAACTAATGAAAAACTGTTTTTT. The V call is TRBV6-1, the J call TRBJ1-4; D possibly corresponds to TRBD1 (6 bases). Per the germline V gene, CDR1 is MNHNS and CDR2 is SASEGT. Trimming cost V 8 bases and J 0 bases, with 10 bases left between them. The CDR3 covers 14 residues.

CDR3 coding DNA: TGTGCCAGCAGCTCATCCCCGGTTGGCTCTGGGGCCAACGTCCTGACTTTC. Its protein is CASSSSPVGSGANVLTF. This chain connects TRBV7-2 to TRBJ2-6; D unclear. The CDR3 extends over 17 amino acids. V lost 4 bases and J lost 0, with 13 bases in between. The germline CDR1 and CDR2 sequences are SGHTA and FQGNSA.

This clonotype was counted ten times or more. The chain links TRBV7-3 to TRBJ1-5; D gene unclear. Germline values: CDR1 SGHTA, CDR2 FQGTGA. This CDR3 is 13 amino acids long. Between the trimmed V and J ends, which lost 8 bases and 0 bases, there was a span of 8 bases. The CDR3, as DNA: TGTGCCAGCGCAACCTATAGCAATCAGCCCCAGCATTTT. It specifies CASATYSNQPQHF.

The sample holds many counts of this clonotype. The V call is TRBV3-1, the J call TRBJ2-5; D call uncertain. The length of the CDR3 is 13 residues. V was clipped by 4 bases and J by 4 bases, with 10 bases between them. CDR1 is LGHDT, CDR2 YNNKEL, per germline (reference sequence). The CDR3 region is CASSPQSRETQYF. CDR3 DNA: TGTGCCAGCAGCCCCCAGAGTAGAGAGACCCAGTACTTC.

This clonotype occurred many times. The chain links TRBV20-1 to TRBJ2-3; D is unclear. The germline V and J ends were trimmed by 1 base and 0 bases, with 8 bases remaining between them. The CDR3 has 14 amino acids. Germline values: CDR1 DFQATT, CDR2 SNEGSKA (reference sequence). CDR3 in amino acids: CSARGRPSTDTQYF. The CDR3 nucleotides read TGCAGTGCTAGAGGACGCCCTAGCACAGATACGCAGTATTTT.

The chain combines TRBV12-3 or TRBV12-4 with TRBJ1-4, with D tentatively TRBD1 (6 bases). V was trimmed by 2 bases and J by 6 bases, leaving 13 bases between them. The CDR3 sequence is 15 residues long. CDR3 DNA: TGTGCCAGCAGTTTATGGTCGGGGGCAGATGAAAAACTGTTTTTT. It specifies CASSLWSGADEKLFF.

This clonotype was detected only a few times. This CDR3 is CASSSPGQVPSGANVLTF. As DNA, the CDR3 is TGTGCCAGCAGTTCCCCAGGGCAGGTGCCCTCTGGGGCCAACGTCCTGACTTTC. The genes are TRBV28 and TRBJ2-6, with a possible D match to TRBD1 (5 bases). The germline V gene encodes CDR1 MDHEN and CDR2 SYDVKM. Trimming stripped 4 bases from V and 0 bases from J, with 16 bases between. The CDR3 has 18 residues.

This clonotype was picked up many times. The V gene is TRBV20-1, the J gene TRBJ1-2; tentative D call: TRBD1 (6 bases). V was shortened by 6 bases and J by 0 bases, with 14 bases between the two germline ends. The length of the CDR3 is 14 residues. Germline V lookup: CDR1 DFQATT, CDR2 SNEGSKA (reference sequence). The CDR3 DNA reads as TGCAGTGCAGCCACAGGGCGAGCTAACTATGGCTACACCTTC. Protein product: CSAATGRANYGYTF.

This clonotype was counted ten times or more. The chain joins TRBV10-3 to TRBJ1-1, with D perhaps matching TRBD1 (5 bases). The CDR3 spans 13 residues. Trimming shortened V by 8 bases and J by 4 bases, and 14 bases separated the two germline ends. Germline lookup yields CDR1 ENHRY and CDR2 SYGVKD. In nucleotides, the CDR3 is TGTGCCATCTGGCCAGGGTGGGGCACTGAAGCTTTCTTT. This gives the protein CAIWPGWGTEAFF.

The table lists this clonotype with a few counts. V usage is TRBV12-3 or TRBV12-4 and J usage is TRBJ2-2; D not resolved. The CDR3 has 13 residues. The ends were cut back, 2 bases at V and 8 bases at J, with 9 bases in the middle. The DNA for the CDR3 is TGTGCCAGCAGTTTAAATACGCTTGGGGAGCTGTTTTTT. Protein sequence: CASSLNTLGELFF.

This clonotype was observed a handful of times. The chain is built from TRBV7-2 and TRBJ2-3; the D is unclear. Germline CDR1 is SGHTA and CDR2 is FQGNSA. The CDR3 is made up of 15 amino acids. V lost 1 base to trimming and J lost 4 bases, with 12 bases between them. CDR3 coding DNA: TGTGCCAGCAGCTTAGGTGGTCGAAGCGCAGATACGCAGTATTTT. This encodes CASSLGGRSADTQYF.

The J gene is TRBJ2-4, the V gene TRBV28; TRBD1 matches at 9 bases. The ends lost 6 bases at V and 8 bases at J; junction bases unmatched: 8. Germline CDR1 reads MDHEN; CDR2 reads SYDVKM. The CDR3 spans 14 residues. CDR3 region: CASSSDRGVDIQYF. CDR3 DNA sequence: TGTGCCAGCAGCTCTGACAGGGGGGTGGACATTCAGTACTTC.

V is TRBV29-1 and J is TRBJ2-5; D not certain. Trimming pared 0 bases from V and 2 bases from J, leaving 16 bases between. Germline CDR1 and CDR2: SQVTM and ANQGSEA. This CDR3 is built from 16 residues. The CDR3 region has the DNA TGCAGCGTTGAAGATCATACTGGCTTCAGACAAGAGACCCAGTACTTC. As protein: CSVEDHTGFRQETQYF.

By proportion, this clonotype is medium-sized (0.01 to 0.1%). This sequence joins TRBV4-3 and TRBJ2-6; D gene ambiguous. This CDR3 is 16 amino acids long. Deletions cut 0 bases from V and 0 bases from J, with 6 bases between. Germline V gives CDR1 LGHNA, CDR2 YSLEER. This CDR3 reads CASSQDLSSGANVLTF. CDR3 nucleotides: TGCGCCAGCAGCCAAGATCTAAGCTCTGGGGCCAACGTCCTGACTTTC.

In this sample, this clonotype turned up many times. This chain connects TRBV29-1 to TRBJ1-1; D is undetermined. V lost 4 bases and J 6 bases, leaving 12 bases between the germline ends. CDR3 length: 12 amino acids. In germline, CDR1 is SQVTM, CDR2 ANQGSEA. The CDR3 sequence is CSVGFLRSEAFF. CDR3 bases: TGCAGCGTTGGATTTCTCCGGTCTGAAGCTTTCTTT.

This clonotype was counted a few times. The chain links TRBV30 to TRBJ1-4, with D maybe TRBD1 (5 bases). CDR3 size: 14 residues. V was trimmed by 3 bases and J by 2 bases, leaving 10 bases between them. Germline CDR1 GTSNPN, CDR2 SVGIG (reference sequence). The CDR3 sequence: CAWSGGRTNEKLFF. The CDR3 nucleotides read TGTGCCTGGAGCGGGGGGAGGACTAATGAAAAACTGTTTTTT.

Comments on this clonotype: Its ends do not fully match the called genes, so a read error is possible. The rearrangement uses TRBV7-2 and TRBJ1-2, with D possibly matching TRBD1 (5 bases). From germline, CDR1 is SGHTA and CDR2 FQGNSA. The CDR3 sequence is 12 residues long. CDR3: CASSPGLAGDTF. CDR3 sequence (DNA): TGTGCCAGCAGCCCGGGACTAGCTGGCGACACCTTC.

This clonotype was found many times. The chain combines TRBV12-3 or TRBV12-4 with TRBJ1-1, with D maybe TRBD1 (6 bases). This CDR3 spans 13 amino acids. The ends were cut back, 6 bases at V and 2 bases at J, with 10 bases in the middle. CDR3 sequence reads: CASRSQGNTEAFF. The CDR3 nucleotides read TGTGCCAGCAGATCACAGGGAAACACTGAAGCTTTCTTT.

This clonotype has more than one count but fewer than ten. The gene calls are TRBV30 and TRBJ2-7; 7 bases are shared with TRBD1. This CDR3 is 15 amino acids long. The germline gives CDR1 GTSNPN, CDR2 SVGIG (reference sequence). V lost 0 bases to trimming and J lost 1 base; unmatched junction nucleotides: 6. The DNA of the CDR3 is TGTGCCTGGAGTGTACTTGGGACAGATTCCTACGAGCAGTACTTC. Translating it yields CAWSVLGTDSYEQYF.

This clonotype was seen ten or more times. This sequence joins TRBV7-2 and TRBJ1-3; no firm D call. The CDR3 loop spans 16 amino acids. V gave up 5 bases and J gave up 0 bases, with 14 bases separating them. Germline CDR1 reads SGHTA; CDR2 reads FQGNSA. The CDR3 bases are TGTGCCAGCAGCCCTAACCGACTTGGCTCTGGAAACACCATATATTTT. As protein: CASSPNRLGSGNTIYF. The entire variable domain, with the rest obtained from reference TRBV7-2 and TRBJ1-3, is as follows: GAGVSQSPSNKVTEKGKDVELRCDPISGHTALYWYRQSLGQGLEFLIYFQGNSAPDKSGLPSDRFSAERTGGSVSTLTIQRTQQEDSAVYLCASSPNRLGSGNTIYFGEGSWLTVV.

This clonotype has a count of ten or more. This chain uses TRBV28 with TRBJ2-7; maybe TRBD2 (5 bases). In germline, CDR1 is MDHEN, CDR2 SYDVKM. CDR3 size: 11 residues. Trimming took off 7 bases at V and 2 bases at J, with 6 bases between the two ends. CDR3 protein: CASKEAYEQYF. DNA for the CDR3: TGTGCCAGCAAGGAGGCCTACGAGCAGTACTTC.

In its sample, this clonotype was seen a few times. V and J are TRBV7-2 and TRBJ2-3; tentative D call: TRBD1 (6 bases). CDR1 and CDR2 (germline): SGHTA, FQGNSA. This CDR3 spans 15 amino acids. Trimming shortened V by 4 bases and J by 2 bases, and 13 bases separated the two germline ends. The CDR3 nucleotides are TGTGCCAGCAGCTCGCAGACAGGTATCACAGATACGCAGTATTTT. Its protein product is CASSSQTGITDTQYF.

J is TRBJ1-1 and V is TRBV5-1; D gene uncertain. Trimming pared 1 base from V and 5 bases from J, leaving 15 bases between. The CDR3 has 15 amino acids. Germline V lookup: CDR1 SGHRS, CDR2 YFSETQ. CDR3 sequence: CASSLPDGKRTEAFF. The CDR3 DNA reads as TGCGCCAGCAGCTTGCCGGACGGGAAGCGGACTGAAGCTTTCTTT. The full variable domain, with the rest looked up from reference TRBV5-1 and TRBJ1-1, is KAGVTQTPRYLIKTRGQQVTLSCSPISGHRSVSWYQQTPGQGLQFLFEYFSETQRNKGNFPGRFSGRQFSNSRSEMNVSTLELGDSALYLCASSLPDGKRTEAFFGQGTRLTVV.

This clonotype showed up many times. V and J are TRBV5-1 and TRBJ2-1; 10 bases are shared with TRBD1. CDR1 SGHRS and CDR2 YFSETQ come from the germline V gene. J gave up 5 bases and V 4 bases, and 9 bases lay outside the gene matches. CDR3 length equals 16 residues. CDR3 in amino acids: CASSPMTGGRDNEQFF. The CDR3 nucleotides are TGCGCCAGCAGCCCCATGACAGGGGGCAGGGACAATGAGCAGTTCTTC.

This clonotype came up many times. V and J are TRBV9 and TRBJ2-3; D may be TRBD1 (6 bases). Trimming shortened V by 3 bases and J by 0 bases, and 11 bases separated the two germline ends. CDR3 length: 15 amino acids. Germline V gene data show CDR1 as SGDLS and CDR2 as YYNGEE. The CDR3 spells CASSETGTSTDTQYF. In DNA, the CDR3 is TGTGCCAGCAGCGAAACAGGGACCAGCACAGATACGCAGTATTTT.

This clonotype was seen only a few times. This chain links TRBV15 with TRBJ1-5; a possible D gene is TRBD1 (6 bases). The length of the CDR3 is 14 residues. V was clipped by 5 bases and J by 1 base, with 9 bases between them. Per germline, CDR1 LNHNV and CDR2 YYDKDF (reference sequence). The CDR3 region has the DNA TGTGCCACCAGCCCGGGGGCAAGCAATCAGCCCCAGCATTTT. It yields the protein CATSPGASNQPQHF.

The chain is built from TRBV7-2 and TRBJ1-1; unclear D gene. V shed 0 bases and J shed 10 bases, with 12 bases lying between them. CDR1 is SGHTA and CDR2 is FQGNSA in the germline V gene. This CDR3 is built from 13 residues. CDR3 coding DNA: TGTGCCAGCAGCTTAGCGGGTTCCGGTGGAGCTTTCTTT. It codes for CASSLAGSGGAFF.